These T cell receptor beta chains were read from a single sample in a study of human T cells and chemical hapten exposure. TCRdb re-called the 5' RACE reads through MiXCR, storing one row per CDR3 protein. The top ten hold about 2.1% of the sample, which has under 85,000 distinct CDR3 sequences, roughly 8.4% seen once. The receptors were gathered from a male donor in good health. Both conserved end residues are part of each CDR3. The D gene is left open where the match is weak. Clone size, where shown, is once, few, many, or a class for clones that have expanded.

TRBD2,TRBJ2-3,many,TRBV20-1,TGCAGTGCTAGATTCTTAGCGGGGACGACAGATACGCAGTATTTT,CSARFLAGTTDTQYF
-,TRBJ1-2,many,TRBV6-1,TGTGCCAGCAGTGAAGGTTTGGGCCTCAACTATGGCTACACCTTC,CASSEGLGLNYGYTF
-,TRBJ2-1,-,TRBV7-6,TGTGCCAGCAGCTTAGGTCCGGGGCCTATTGTCCATGAGCAGTTCTTC,CASSLGPGPIVHEQFF
-,TRBJ2-4,-,TRBV7-6,TGTGCCAGCAGCCCTAGGCCACTAGCCAAAAACATTCAGTACTTC,CASSPRPLAKNIQYF
-,TRBJ1-5,few,TRBV12-3/TRBV12-4,TGTGCCAGCAGTCCAAACCAGGGGCCTGAGCCCCAGCATTTT,CASSPNQGPEPQHF
-,TRBJ1-2,-,TRBV6-5,TGTGCCAGCAGTTACACAATATTAGCAGCCATCTATGGCTACACCTTC,CASSYTILAAIYGYTF
TRBD2,TRBJ2-7,few,TRBV6-5,TGTGCCAGCAGTCGAGCGGGGGCCCCCTCCTACGAGCAGTACTTC,CASSRAGAPSYEQYF
-,TRBJ2-6,many,TRBV20-1,TGCAGTGCTAGAGATAGGCGGACTGGGGCCAACGTCCTGACTTTC,CSARDRRTGANVLTF
-,TRBJ2-1,few,TRBV6-2/TRBV6-3,TGTGCCAGCAGTCGGGACCTCCACAATGAGCAGTTCTTC,CASSRDLHNEQFF
-,TRBJ2-7,few,TRBV3-1,TGTGCCAGCAGCCAAGATCGGGAAATGTACGAGCAGTACTTC,CASSQDREMYEQYF
-,TRBJ2-7,few,TRBV7-9,TGTGCCAGCAGCCCGGGACGGAGCTACGAGCAGTACTTC,CASSPGRSYEQYF
TRBD2,TRBJ2-3,-,TRBV7-8,TGTGCCAGCAGCTTACTAGCGGATAACACAGATACGCAGTATTTT,CASSLLADNTDTQYF
-,TRBJ2-7,many,TRBV12-3/TRBV12-4,TGTGCCAGCAGTCGGACCGCGTTGGGGGAGCAGTACTTC,CASSRTALGEQYF
TRBD1,TRBJ2-2,few,TRBV14,TGTGCCAGCAGCCAAGATGTACAGGGGGCAACCTTCACCGGGGAGCTGTTTTTT,CASSQDVQGATFTGELFF
TRBD1,TRBJ2-7,many,TRBV7-2,TGTGCCAGCAGCCCTCCGGGACAGGGGTACGAGCAGTACTTC,CASSPPGQGYEQYF
-,TRBJ1-1,many,TRBV11-2,TGTGCCAGCAGCATAAGGGATCTCACTGAAGCTTTCTTT,CASSIRDLTEAFF
-,TRBJ1-6,many,TRBV18,TGTGCCAGCTCACCAGGAGAGGTTTCACCCCTCCACTTT,CASSPGEVSPLHF
TRBD2,TRBJ2-1,few,TRBV29-1,TGCAGCGTAATGCTAGCGGAACTTACCTACAATGAGCAGTTCTTC,CSVMLAELTYNEQFF
-,TRBJ2-2,few,TRBV10-3,TGTGCCATCAGTGTAGGAACGGGAGTCGCCGGGGAGCTGTTTTTT,CAISVGTGVAGELFF
TRBD1,TRBJ2-6,few,TRBV13,TGTGCCAGCAGCTTAGTGGGACAGGCGTACTCTGGGGCCAACGTCCTGACTTTC,CASSLVGQAYSGANVLTF
TRBD1,TRBJ1-1,many,TRBV6-2/TRBV6-3,TGTGCCAGCAGTCGTTTACCGGGACAGGGGGCAGAGGGCGTGATGAACACTGAAGCTTTCTTT,CASSRLPGQGAEGVMNTEAFF